This T cell receptor (beta chain) was recorded in a study of T cells in Graves' hyperthyroidism and ophthalmopathy (dated 2019 in TCRdb). Regarding the research as a whole: Peripheral blood was collected at initial diagnosis, before any treatment. The roughly 90 discovery patients were divided at random into training and test sets in a 7:3 ratio. Prospective prediction of ophthalmopathy was tested in an independent validation cohort consisting of 18 hyperthyroidism patients and approximately 16 patients who later progressed to ophthalmopathy. In addition, the study compared T-cell repertoires in thyroid tissue and in blood from roughly six Graves' hyperthyroidism patients. After blood sampling, hyperthyroidism patients were treated with methimazole at a starting dose of 30 mg daily, and ophthalmopathy patients were treated with high-dose intravenous methylprednisolone. TCR Vbeta CDR3 sequencing of 120 to 150 peripheral blood samples (fewer than 45 ophthalmopathy, roughly 74 hyperthyroidism and approximately 17 progressor patients) is reported in the paper. TCR V-J signatures able to tell the groups apart were searched for in a discovery cohort of some 97 patients, of whom about 40 had Graves' ophthalmopathy and about 55 had stable Graves' hyperthyroidism.

Ophthalmopathy patients had moderately to severely active disease, Clinical Activity Score of at least 3, NOSPECS grade of at least 4, and duration under 3 months. Exclusion was applied to patients with uncontrolled infections, other autoimmune diseases, pregnancy or lactation. Diagnoses were based on clinical symptoms, serum thyroxine and TRAb, thyroid ultrasound and orbital computed tomography. PBMCs were separated from 8 to 10 ml of fresh peripheral blood using Ficoll-Paque density gradient centrifugation. Total RNA was extracted with Trizol reagent, and quality was checked on an Agilent 2100 Bioanalyzer. General study outcomes and caveats: A 13 V-J signature model separated ophthalmopathy from stable hyperthyroidism, with nearly 90% sensitivity and just under 84% specificity in cross-validation and 80%/75% in testing. No statistical method was used to set the sample size in advance, and investigators knew the group allocation. In validation, progression to ophthalmopathy was predicted by the model with 65% to 71% sensitivity and just over 72% specificity, a median of about 6 months before onset. Blood samples also contained most of the expanded thyroid clonotypes (frequency above 0.001), which suggests that blood repertoires may reflect thyroid immune responses.

This clonotype has ten or more counts. This clone's antigen is unknown. Base-call qualities are not available, and no considerably larger clone is one nucleotide away. V is reduced by 2 bases and J by 5 bases, leaving a spacing of 12 bases between them. The CDR1 and CDR2 encoded by the germline V gene are MDHEN and SYDVKM. Reading from cysteine to phenylalanine, the CDR3 counts 14 amino acids. The kept DNA is CDR3 alone, 42 bases in frame from the first base. Amplification of TCR beta CDR3 regions was carried out from RNA transcripts. The first round of RT-PCR for the TCR CDR3 was performed with the HTBI primer set and the Qiagen OneStep RT-PCR kit. The libraries were constructed in a second round of multiplex PCR and then size-selected and purified. Libraries were sequenced paired-end with 100 bp reads on an Illumina HiSeq2000. As for the original processing: Raw data were processed with SOAPnuke, discarding reads with adapters, uncalled bases, mean Phred below 15, or no exact constant-primer or identifier match. High-quality paired reads were merged with COPE v1.2.5, and unique nucleotide sequences were defined as clonotypes. MiTCR v1.1 was used to align the clonotypes against IMGT TRBV, TRBD and TRBJ reference segments. Only V-J combinations with frequency above 0.0001, covering about 99% of repertoires, were analysed. A TCS score was defined as the ratio between F50 (clonal expansion) and ExV (chaos), using BLOSUM62-based TCRdist between CDR3 peptides within each V-J. Welch's t-statistics and random forest reduced several hundred V-J features to roughly 13, which were used in a naive Bayes classifier (R e1071). The raw public data were reprocessed by TCRdb itself: fastp quality trimming at Q25, MiXCR clonotype calling, in-frame beta chains only. One record per CDR3 amino acid sequence lists the most common genes and DNA. The authors' filters were not applied to this entry. The sample yields some 490,000 distinct CDR3 sequences; about 16% were counted once. Around 32% of the sample is held by the ten biggest clonotypes.

The source material was blood. The TCR was taken from a woman in her 30s with Graves' ophthalmopathy. The chain is encoded by TRBV28 joined to TRBJ1-1; the D gene is possibly TRBD1, with 5 bases matching. The sequenced DNA is TGTGCCAGCAGTTTAAAGACAGAGGTAACTGAAGCTTTCTTT. Its translation reads: CASSLKTEVTEAFF.